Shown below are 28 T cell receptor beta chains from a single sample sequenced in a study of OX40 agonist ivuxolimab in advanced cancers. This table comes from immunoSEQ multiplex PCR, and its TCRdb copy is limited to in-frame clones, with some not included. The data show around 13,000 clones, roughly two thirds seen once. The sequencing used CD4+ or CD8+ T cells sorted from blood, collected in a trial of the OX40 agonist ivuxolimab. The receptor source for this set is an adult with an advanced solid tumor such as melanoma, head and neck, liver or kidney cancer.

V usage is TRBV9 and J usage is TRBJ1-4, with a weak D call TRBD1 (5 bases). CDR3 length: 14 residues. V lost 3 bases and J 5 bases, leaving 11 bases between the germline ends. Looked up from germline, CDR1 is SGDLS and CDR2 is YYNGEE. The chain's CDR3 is CASSEGTGNEKLFF. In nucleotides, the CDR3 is TGTGCCAGCAGCGAAGGGACGGGGAATGAAAAACTGTTTTTT. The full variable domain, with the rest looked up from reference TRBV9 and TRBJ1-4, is DSGVTQTPKHLITATGQRVTLRCSPRSGDLSVYWYQQSLDQGLQFLIQYYNGEERAKGNILERFSAQQFPDLHSELNLSSLELGDSALYFCASSEGTGNEKLFFGSGTQLSVL.

As DNA, the CDR3 is TGTGCCAGCAGTTCCCCCCCTTTAGAGACCCAGTACTTC. The encoded protein is CASSSPPLETQYF. J is TRBJ2-5 and V is TRBV7-3; D is uncertain. The V gene's germline CDR1 is SGHTA and CDR2 FQGTGA. This CDR3 region has 13 residues. The V and J ends lost 6 bases and 4 bases respectively, with 12 bases between them.

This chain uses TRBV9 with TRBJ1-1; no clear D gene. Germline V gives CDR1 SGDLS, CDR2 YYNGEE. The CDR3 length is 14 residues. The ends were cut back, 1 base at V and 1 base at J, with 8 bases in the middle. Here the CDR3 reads CASSVWGGNTEAFF. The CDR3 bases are TGTGCCAGCAGCGTATGGGGAGGGAACACTGAAGCTTTCTTT.

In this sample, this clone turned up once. The CDR3 reads CASSVPRGRNQPQHF. CDR3 nucleotide sequence: TGTGCCAGCAGTGTCCCTCGGGGGCGCAATCAGCCCCAGCATTTT. V is TRBV2 and J is TRBJ1-5, with a possible D match to TRBD1 (6 bases). The CDR3 contains 15 residues. Germline CDR1 is SNHLY and CDR2 is FYNNEI. V was pared by 4 bases and J by 2 bases, with 12 bases between.

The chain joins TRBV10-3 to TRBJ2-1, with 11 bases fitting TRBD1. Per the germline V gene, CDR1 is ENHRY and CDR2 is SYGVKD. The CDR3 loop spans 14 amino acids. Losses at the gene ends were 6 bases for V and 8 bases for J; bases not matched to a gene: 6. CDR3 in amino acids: CAIRDLGQGDEQFF. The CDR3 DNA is TGTGCCATCAGGGACTTGGGACAGGGGGATGAGCAGTTCTTC.

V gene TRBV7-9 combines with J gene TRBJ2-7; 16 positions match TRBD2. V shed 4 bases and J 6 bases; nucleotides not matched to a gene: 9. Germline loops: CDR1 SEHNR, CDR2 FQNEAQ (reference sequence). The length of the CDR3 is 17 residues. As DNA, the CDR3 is TGTGCCAGCAGCTCCCCCGGGACTAGCGGGAGGGATGGCGAGCAGTACTTC. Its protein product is CASSSPGTSGRDGEQYF.

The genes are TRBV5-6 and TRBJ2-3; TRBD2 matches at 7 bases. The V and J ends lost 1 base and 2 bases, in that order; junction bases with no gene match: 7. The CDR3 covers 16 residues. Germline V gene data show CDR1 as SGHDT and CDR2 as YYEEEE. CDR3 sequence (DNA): TGTGCCAGCAGCTTGTCTTCTAGCGGCTTCACAGATACGCAGTATTTT. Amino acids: CASSLSSSGFTDTQYF.

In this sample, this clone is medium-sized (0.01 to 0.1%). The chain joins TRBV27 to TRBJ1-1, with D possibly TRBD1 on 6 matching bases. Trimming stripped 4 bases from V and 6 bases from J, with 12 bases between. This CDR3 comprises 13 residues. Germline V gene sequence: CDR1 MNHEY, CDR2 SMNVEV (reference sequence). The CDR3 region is CASSSRRGAEAFF. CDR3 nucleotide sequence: TGTGCCAGCAGTTCTCGAAGGGGGGCTGAAGCTTTCTTT.

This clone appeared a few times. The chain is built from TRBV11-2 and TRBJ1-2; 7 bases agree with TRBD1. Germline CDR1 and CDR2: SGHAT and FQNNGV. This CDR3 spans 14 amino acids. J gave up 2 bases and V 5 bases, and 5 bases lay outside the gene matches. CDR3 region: CASSSPGQNYGYTF. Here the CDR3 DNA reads TGTGCCAGCAGCAGCCCGGGACAGAACTATGGCTACACCTTC.

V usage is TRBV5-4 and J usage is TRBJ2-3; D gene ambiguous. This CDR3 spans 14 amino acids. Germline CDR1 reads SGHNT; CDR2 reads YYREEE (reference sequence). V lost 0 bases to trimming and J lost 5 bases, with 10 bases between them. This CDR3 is CASSLEGIGDTQYF. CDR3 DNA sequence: TGTGCCAGCAGCTTGGAAGGAATTGGAGATACGCAGTATTTT.

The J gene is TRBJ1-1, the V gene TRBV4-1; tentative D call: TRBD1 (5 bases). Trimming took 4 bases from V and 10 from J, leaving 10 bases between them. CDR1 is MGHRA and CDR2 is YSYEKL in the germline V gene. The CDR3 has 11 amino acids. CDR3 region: CASSPGGTAFF. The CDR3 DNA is TGCGCCAGCAGCCCCGGTGGGACAGCTTTCTTT.

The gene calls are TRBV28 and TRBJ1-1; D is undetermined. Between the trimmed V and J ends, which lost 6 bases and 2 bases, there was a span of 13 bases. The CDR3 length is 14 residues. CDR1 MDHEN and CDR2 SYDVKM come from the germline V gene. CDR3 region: CASSWNGANTEAFF. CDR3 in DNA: TGTGCCAGCAGCTGGAACGGAGCAAACACTGAAGCTTTCTTT.

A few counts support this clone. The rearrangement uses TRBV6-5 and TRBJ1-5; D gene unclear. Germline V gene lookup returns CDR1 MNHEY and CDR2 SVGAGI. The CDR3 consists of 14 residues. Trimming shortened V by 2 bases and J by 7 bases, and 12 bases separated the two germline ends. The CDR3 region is CASSYNGNIQPQHF. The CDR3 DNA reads TGTGCCAGCAGTTACAACGGCAACATCCAGCCCCAGCATTTT.

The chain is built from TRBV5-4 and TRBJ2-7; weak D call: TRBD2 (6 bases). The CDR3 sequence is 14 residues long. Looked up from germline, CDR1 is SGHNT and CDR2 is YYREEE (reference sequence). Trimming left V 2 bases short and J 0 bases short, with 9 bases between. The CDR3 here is CASSFAGPSYEQYF. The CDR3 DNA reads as TGTGCCAGCAGCTTTGCGGGACCCTCCTACGAGCAGTACTTC. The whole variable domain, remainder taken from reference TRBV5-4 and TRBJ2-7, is ETGVTQSPTHLIKTRGQQVTLRCSSQSGHNTVSWYQQALGQGPQFIFQYYREEENGRGNFPPRFSGLQFPNYSSELNVNALELDDSALYLCASSFAGPSYEQYFGPGTRLTVT.

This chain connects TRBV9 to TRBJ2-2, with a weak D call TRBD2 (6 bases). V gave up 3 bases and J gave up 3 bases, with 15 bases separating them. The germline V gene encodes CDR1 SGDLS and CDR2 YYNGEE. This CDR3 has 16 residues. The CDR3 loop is CASSDFGGTDTGELFF. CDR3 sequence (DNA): TGTGCCAGCAGCGACTTTGGGGGGACTGACACCGGGGAGCTGTTTTTT.

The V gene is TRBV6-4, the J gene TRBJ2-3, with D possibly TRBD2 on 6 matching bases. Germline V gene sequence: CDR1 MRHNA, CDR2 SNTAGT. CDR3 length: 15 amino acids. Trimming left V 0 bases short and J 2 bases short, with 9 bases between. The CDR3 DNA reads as TGTGCCAGCAGTGACTCCGGGGGAACCACAGATACGCAGTATTTT. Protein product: CASSDSGGTTDTQYF.

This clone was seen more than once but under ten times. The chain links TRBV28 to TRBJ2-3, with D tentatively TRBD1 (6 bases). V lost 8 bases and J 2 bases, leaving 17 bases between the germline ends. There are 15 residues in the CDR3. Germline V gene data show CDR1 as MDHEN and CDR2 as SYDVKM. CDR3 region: CASASGHLPTDTQYF. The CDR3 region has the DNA TGTGCCAGCGCCTCGGGACACCTGCCCACAGATACGCAGTATTTT. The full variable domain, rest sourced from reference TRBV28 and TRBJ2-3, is DVKVTQSSRYLVKRTGEKVFLECVQDMDHENMFWYRQDPGLGLRLIYFSYDVKMKEKGDIPEGYSVSREKKERFSLILESASTNQTSMYLCASASGHLPTDTQYFGPGTRLTVL.

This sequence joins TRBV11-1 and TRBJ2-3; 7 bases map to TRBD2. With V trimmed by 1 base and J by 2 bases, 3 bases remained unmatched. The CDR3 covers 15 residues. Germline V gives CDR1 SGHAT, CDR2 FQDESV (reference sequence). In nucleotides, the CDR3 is TGTGCCAGCAGCTTAGACGGGGGGACCACAGATACGCAGTATTTT. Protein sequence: CASSLDGGTTDTQYF. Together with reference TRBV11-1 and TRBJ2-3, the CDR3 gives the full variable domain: EAEVAQSPRYKITEKSQAVAFWCDPISGHATLYWYRQILGQGPELLVQFQDESVVDDSQLPKDRFSAERLKGVDSTLKIQPAELGDSAMYLCASSLDGGTTDTQYFGPGTRLTVL.

CDR3 sequence: CASSLGLYYGYTF. The DNA for the CDR3 is TGTGCCAGCAGCTTAGGGCTATACTATGGCTACACCTTC. The chain links TRBV11-2 to TRBJ1-2; D not resolved. The germline V and J ends were trimmed by 1 base and 3 bases, with 6 bases remaining between them. The germline gives CDR1 SGHAT, CDR2 FQNNGV. CDR3 length: 13 amino acids.

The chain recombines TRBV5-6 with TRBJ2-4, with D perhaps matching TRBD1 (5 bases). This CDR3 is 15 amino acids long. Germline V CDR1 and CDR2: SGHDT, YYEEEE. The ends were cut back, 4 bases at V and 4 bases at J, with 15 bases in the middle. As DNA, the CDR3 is TGTGCCAGCAGCGACGTTGGACAAACAAAAAACATTCAGTACTTC. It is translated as CASSDVGQTKNIQYF.

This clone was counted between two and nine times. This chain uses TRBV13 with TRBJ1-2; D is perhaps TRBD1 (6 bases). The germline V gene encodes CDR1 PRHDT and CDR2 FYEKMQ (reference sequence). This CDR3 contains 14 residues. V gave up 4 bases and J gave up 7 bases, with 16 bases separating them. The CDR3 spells CASSSRTEIGGYTF. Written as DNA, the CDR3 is TGTGCCAGCAGCTCCCGGACAGAAATAGGTGGCTACACCTTC.

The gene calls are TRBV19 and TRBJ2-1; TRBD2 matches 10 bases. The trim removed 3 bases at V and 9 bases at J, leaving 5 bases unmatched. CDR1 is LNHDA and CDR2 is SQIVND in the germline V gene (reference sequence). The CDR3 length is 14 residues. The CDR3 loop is CASSIGLAVGEQFF. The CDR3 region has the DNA TGTGCCAGTAGTATCGGACTAGCGGTGGGTGAGCAGTTCTTC.

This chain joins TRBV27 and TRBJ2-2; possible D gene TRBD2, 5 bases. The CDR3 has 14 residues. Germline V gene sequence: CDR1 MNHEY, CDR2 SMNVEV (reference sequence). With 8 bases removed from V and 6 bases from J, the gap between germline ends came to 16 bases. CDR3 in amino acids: CASGEPAAAGELFF. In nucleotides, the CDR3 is TGTGCCAGCGGGGAGCCAGCGGCGGCCGGGGAGCTGTTTTTT.

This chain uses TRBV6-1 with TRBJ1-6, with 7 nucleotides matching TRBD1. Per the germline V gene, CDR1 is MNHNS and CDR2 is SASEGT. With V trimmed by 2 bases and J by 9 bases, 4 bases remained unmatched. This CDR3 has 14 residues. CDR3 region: CASSEQGGSSPLHF. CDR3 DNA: TGTGCCAGCAGTGAACAGGGGGGTAGTTCACCCCTCCACTTT.

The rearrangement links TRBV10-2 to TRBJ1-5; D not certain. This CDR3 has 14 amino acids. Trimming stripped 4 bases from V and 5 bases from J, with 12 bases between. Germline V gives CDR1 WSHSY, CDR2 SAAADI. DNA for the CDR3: TGCGCCAGCAGTGGACGCCGGGTAGATCAGCCCCAGCATTTT. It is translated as CASSGRRVDQPQHF.

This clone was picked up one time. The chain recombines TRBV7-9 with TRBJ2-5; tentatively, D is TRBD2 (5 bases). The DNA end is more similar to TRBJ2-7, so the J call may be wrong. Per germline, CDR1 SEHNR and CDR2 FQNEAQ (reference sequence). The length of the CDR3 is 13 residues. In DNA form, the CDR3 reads TGTGCCAGCAGCTTAGCGGGAGCAGGCGAGCAGTACTTC. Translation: CASSLAGAGEQYF.

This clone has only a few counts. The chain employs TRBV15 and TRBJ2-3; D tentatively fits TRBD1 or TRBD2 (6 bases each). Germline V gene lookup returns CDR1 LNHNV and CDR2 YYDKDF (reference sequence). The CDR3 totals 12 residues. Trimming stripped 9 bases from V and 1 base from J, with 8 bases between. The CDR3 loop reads CATRGGTDTQYF. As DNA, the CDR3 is TGTGCCACGAGGGGGGGCACAGATACGCAGTATTTT. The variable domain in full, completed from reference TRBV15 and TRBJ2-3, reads DAMVIQNPRYQVTQFGKPVTLSCSQTLNHNVMYWYQQKSSQAPKLLFHYYDKDFNNEADTPDNFQSRRPNTSFCFLDIRSPGLGDTAMYLCATRGGTDTQYFGPGTRLTVL.

The DNA of the CDR3 is TGTGCCAGCAGCCCCGACGACACTGAAGCTTTCTTT. Protein sequence: CASSPDDTEAFF. The chain combines TRBV7-8 with TRBJ1-1; D unclear. Germline V gives CDR1 SGHVS, CDR2 FQNEAQ. CDR3 length: 12 residues. Trimming took off 5 bases at V and 3 bases at J, with 7 bases between the two ends.